This TCR beta chain was retrieved from a study of blood T cell repertoires in COVID-19. In the study overall: The United States, Italy and Spain supplied acute and convalescent COVID-19 samples. PBMCs, B-cell-depleted T cells, or T cells were the source of the cDNA or gDNA that made up the material.

A Seattle source enrolled patients during active infection and followed them longitudinally. Under the authors' procedure: Nucleated cell counts were estimated from reference gene primer amplification. Clones were read by immunoSEQ multiplex PCR, and TCRdb kept only the in-frame ones, dropping some. Clonal size and the V and J genes are those of that table, whereas D and trimming came from the DNA. This table holds about 280,000 clones, 86% found once. The germline CDR1 and CDR2 sequences are SGHTA and FQGNSA. With 5 bases removed from V and 6 bases from J, the gap between germline ends came to 19 bases. This CDR3 has 15 amino acids.

The material sequenced was peripheral blood. The clonotype originates from a woman aged 70-85 years with COVID-19, enrolled during active disease. This chain connects TRBV7-2 to TRBJ1-2; D is possibly TRBD1 (5 bases). The CDR3 DNA reads as TGTGCCAGCAGCCCCCGATCCGACAGAATAAATGGCTACACCTTC. Encoded protein: CASSPRSDRINGYTF. Full variable domain (missing parts from reference TRBV7-2 and TRBJ1-2): GAGVSQSPSNKVTEKGKDVELRCDPISGHTALYWYRQSLGQGLEFLIYFQGNSAPDKSGLPSDRFSAERTGGSVSTLTIQRTQQEDSAVYLCASSPRSDRINGYTFGSGTRLTVV.